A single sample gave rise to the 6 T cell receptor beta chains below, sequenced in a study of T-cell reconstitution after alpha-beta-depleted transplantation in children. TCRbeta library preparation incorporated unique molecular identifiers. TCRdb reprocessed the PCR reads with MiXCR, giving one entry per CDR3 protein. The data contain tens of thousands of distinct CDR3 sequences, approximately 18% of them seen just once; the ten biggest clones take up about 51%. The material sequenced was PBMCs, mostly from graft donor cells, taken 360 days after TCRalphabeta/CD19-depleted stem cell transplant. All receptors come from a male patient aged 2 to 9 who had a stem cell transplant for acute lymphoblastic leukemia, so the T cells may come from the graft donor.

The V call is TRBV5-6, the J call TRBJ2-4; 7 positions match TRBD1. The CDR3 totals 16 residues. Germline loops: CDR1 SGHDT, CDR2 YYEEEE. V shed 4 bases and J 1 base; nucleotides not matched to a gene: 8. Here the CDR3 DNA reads TGTGCCAGCAGCCCCAGGGGCAGGGGGGCCAAAAACATTCAGTACTTC. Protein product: CASSPRGRGAKNIQYF.

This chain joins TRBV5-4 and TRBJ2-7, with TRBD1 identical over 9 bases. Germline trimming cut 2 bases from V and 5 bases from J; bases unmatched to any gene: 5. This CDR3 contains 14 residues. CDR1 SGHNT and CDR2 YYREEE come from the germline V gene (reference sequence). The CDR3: CASSFGQGRDEQYF. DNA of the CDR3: TGTGCCAGCAGCTTTGGACAGGGGAGGGACGAGCAGTACTTC.

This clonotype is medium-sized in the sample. The CDR3 DNA follows: TGTGCCAGCAGTTTCAGGGACAATCAGCCCCAGCATTTT. Amino acid sequence: CASSFRDNQPQHF. This chain joins TRBV12-3 or TRBV12-4 and TRBJ1-5; a weak D match, TRBD1 (5 bases). V lost 3 bases, J lost 3 bases, and 6 bases lay in between. The CDR3 totals 13 residues.

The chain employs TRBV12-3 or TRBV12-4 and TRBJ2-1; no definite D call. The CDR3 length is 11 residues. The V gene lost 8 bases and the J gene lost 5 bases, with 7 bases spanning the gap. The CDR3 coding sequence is TGTGCCAGCGGCTTGAACAATGAGCAGTTCTTC. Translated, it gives CASGLNNEQFF.

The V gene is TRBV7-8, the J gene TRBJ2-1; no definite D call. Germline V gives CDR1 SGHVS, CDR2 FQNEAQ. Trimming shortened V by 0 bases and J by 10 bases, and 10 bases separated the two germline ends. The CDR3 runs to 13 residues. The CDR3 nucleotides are TGTGCCAGCAGCTTAGCCACTTTCAGGGAGCAGTTCTTC. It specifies CASSLATFREQFF.

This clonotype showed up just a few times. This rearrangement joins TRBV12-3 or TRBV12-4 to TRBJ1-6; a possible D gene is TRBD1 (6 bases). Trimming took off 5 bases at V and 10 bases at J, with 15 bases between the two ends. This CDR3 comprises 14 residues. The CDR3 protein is CASSRTVVNSPLHF. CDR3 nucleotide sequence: TGTGCCAGCAGTAGGACAGTTGTTAACTCACCCCTCCACTTT.